Described below is a single T cell receptor beta chain sequence and its context. Antigen: not known. TCRdb ran MiXCR on the reads and lists one entry per CDR3 protein. In the table there are some 920,000 distinct CDR3 sequences, approximately 31% of which are singletons. This sample was included in a study of T cell repertoires in cytomegalovirus infection. Study-wide background: Both CMV infection and a matching HLA type were indicated by public TCR beta signatures.

The germline V and J ends were trimmed by 0 bases and 4 bases, with 19 bases remaining between them. CDR1 and CDR2 (germline): MGHRA, YSYEKL. The CDR3 is 17 residues long. The receptor was isolated from a human donor in good health (CMV status not recorded). Some clones in this sample may be carry-over from other donors' samples. Here the sequenced sample was cultured CD8+ T cells from PBMCs, taken from culture after CMV antigen stimulation. The rearrangement uses TRBV4-1 and TRBJ2-7; D may be TRBD2 (7 bases). In DNA form, the CDR3 reads TGCGCCAGCAGCCAAGAAGGGGGGGGCTCCCCCCCTTACGAGCAGTACTTC. The encoded protein is CASSQEGGGSPPYEQYF.